The 17 T cell receptor beta chains below were found in one sample sequenced in a study of shared clonotypes between healthy human individuals. Assay: immunoSEQ multiplex PCR; the TCRdb copy retains only in-frame clones and omits some. The data show around 980,000 clones, around three quarters seen once. Sequencing was carried out using memory CD4+ T cells from PBMCs. Subset defined: CD45RA-negative fraction. These TCRs come from a man aged 18-30 years in good health. Some clones in this sample may be carry-over from other donors' samples.

The CDR3 sequence: CSGCLGTGSQETQYF. CDR3 sequence (DNA): TGCAGCGGCTGCCTCGGGACAGGAAGCCAAGAGACCCAGTACTTC. The chain is built from TRBV29-1 and TRBJ2-5; 8 bases map to TRBD1. Per the germline V gene, CDR1 is SQVTM and CDR2 is ANQGSEA. V lost 7 bases to trimming and J lost 1 base; unmatched junction nucleotides: 11. This CDR3 spans 15 amino acids.

A note on this clone: At the DNA level, this CDR3 is encoded by other sequences in the same sample as well. The J gene is TRBJ2-2, the V gene TRBV5-1, with D hard to call. Germline CDR1 reads SGHRS; CDR2 reads YFSETQ. Trimming cost V 4 bases and J 2 bases, with 6 bases left between them. The CDR3 covers 13 residues. The CDR3 region is CASSGGNTGELFF. In DNA form, the CDR3 reads TGCGCCAGCAGCGGCGGTAACACCGGGGAGCTGTTTTTT.

The rearrangement joins TRBV19 to TRBJ1-3, with 7 bases aligning to TRBD1. Trimming removed 7 bases from V and 0 bases from J; junction bases left unmatched: 3. The CDR3 extends over 14 amino acids. CDR1 is LNHDA and CDR2 is SQIVND in the germline V gene (reference sequence). The DNA for the CDR3 is TGTGCCAGTAAGGACAGGAGCTCTGGAAACACCATATATTTT. Translation gives CASKDRSSGNTIYF.

The genes are TRBV7-2 and TRBJ2-1; the D gene is possibly TRBD2 (6 bases). The CDR3 totals 18 residues. Trimming shortened V by 0 bases and J by 8 bases, and 23 bases separated the two germline ends. Germline V CDR1 and CDR2: SGHTA, FQGNSA. The CDR3 loop is CASSLASGVGVSFYEQFF. The CDR3 DNA reads TGTGCCAGCAGCTTAGCTTCGGGGGTTGGAGTTTCGTTTTATGAGCAGTTCTTC.

The V call is TRBV9, the J call TRBJ2-3, with D tentatively TRBD1 or TRBD2 (6 bases each). CDR1 is SGDLS and CDR2 is YYNGEE in the germline V gene. Trimming removed 4 bases from V and 2 bases from J, with 17 bases in between. The CDR3 totals 16 residues. CDR3 residues: CASSFEPGGPTDTQYF. CDR3 coding DNA: TGTGCCAGCAGCTTCGAACCCGGGGGCCCCACAGATACGCAGTATTTT.

This clone came up a few times. This chain links TRBV7-9 with TRBJ1-4, with 9 nucleotides matching TRBD1. This CDR3 has 19 residues. With V trimmed by 3 bases and J by 2 bases, 13 bases remained unmatched. Per the germline V gene, CDR1 is SEHNR and CDR2 is FQNEAQ (reference sequence). Here the CDR3 reads CASSFNTGGAGWTNEKLFF. CDR3 DNA: TGTGCCAGCAGCTTTAACACAGGGGGCGCGGGCTGGACTAATGAAAAACTGTTTTTT.

The count of this clone is one. The J gene is TRBJ2-5, the V gene TRBV7-2; unclear D gene. Trimming removed 5 bases at V and 1 base at J, with 17 bases between. CDR1 is SGHTA, CDR2 FQGNSA, per germline. This CDR3 is built from 16 residues. The CDR3 spells CASSPQARRTQETQYF. CDR3 DNA sequence: TGTGCCAGCAGCCCCCAGGCTAGACGTACCCAAGAGACCCAGTACTTC.

The CDR3 here is CASSGTGSGVVPLHF. The CDR3 bases are TGTGCCAGCAGCGGAACAGGGTCCGGGGTGGTTCCCCTCCACTTT. This chain links TRBV7-2 with TRBJ1-6; D might be TRBD1 (6 bases). V lost 5 bases to trimming and J lost 13 bases, with 21 bases between them. Germline CDR1 is SGHTA and CDR2 is FQGNSA. This CDR3 has 15 amino acids.

As to this clone: This sample also contains other DNA sequences that code for the same CDR3. The chain combines TRBV7-3 with TRBJ1-2, with 10 nucleotides matching TRBD1. After removal of 6 bases from V and 3 bases from J, the junction contained 4 bases not matched to a gene. Germline-derived CDR1 and CDR2 are SGHTA and FQGTGA. CDR3 length equals 14 residues. Here the CDR3 reads CASSPGTGDYGYTF. CDR3 nucleotides: TGTGCCAGCAGTCCCGGGACAGGGGACTATGGCTACACCTTC.

In its sample, this clone was seen a few times. The chain is built from TRBV6-1 and TRBJ1-3, with D unclear. CDR3 length equals 14 residues. V dropped 3 bases and J dropped 0 bases, with 6 bases sitting between them. The germline CDR1 and CDR2 sequences are MNHNS and SASEGT. The chain's CDR3 is CASSDALSGNTIYF. The CDR3 DNA follows: TGTGCCAGCAGTGACGCCCTCTCTGGAAACACCATATATTTT.

This clone was observed a few times. V usage is TRBV19 and J usage is TRBJ2-5, with 7 bases identical to TRBD2. V shed 4 bases and J 5 bases; nucleotides not matched to a gene: 13. The CDR3 sequence is 16 residues long. CDR1 and CDR2 from the germline V gene are LNHDA and SQIVND (reference sequence). The CDR3 region is CASSTYRTRPVETQYF. Here the CDR3 DNA reads TGTGCCAGTAGTACGTATCGGACTAGACCGGTGGAGACCCAGTACTTC.

J is TRBJ2-5 and V is TRBV7-2; D unresolved. V was trimmed by 2 bases and J by 5 bases, leaving 9 bases between them. CDR3 size: 13 residues. Per the germline V gene, CDR1 is SGHTA and CDR2 is FQGNSA. The CDR3, as DNA: TGTGCCAGCAGCTTATTCCGTTGGGAGACCCAGTACTTC. Translating gives CASSLFRWETQYF.

The J gene is TRBJ2-1, the V gene TRBV9, with D possibly matching TRBD2 (5 bases). The length of the CDR3 is 15 residues. Germline lookup yields CDR1 SGDLS and CDR2 YYNGEE. V was cut by 2 bases and J by 8 bases, with 17 bases left in between. CDR3: CASSVKAEVGDEQFF. CDR3 sequence (DNA): TGTGCCAGCAGCGTTAAAGCGGAGGTAGGAGATGAGCAGTTCTTC.

V is TRBV27 and J is TRBJ2-3; the match to TRBD2 covers 16 bases. J was trimmed by 10 bases and V by 3 bases; bases with no gene match: 7. From germline, CDR1 is MNHEY and CDR2 SMNVEV (reference sequence). The CDR3 covers 16 residues. DNA of the CDR3: TGTGCCAGCAGTTTTACGGGGACTAGCGGGAGGGCCCCGCAGTATTTT. Its translation is CASSFTGTSGRAPQYF.

The chain has TRBV5-1 and TRBJ2-3; a weak D match, TRBD2 (5 bases). This CDR3 contains 14 residues. Germline CDR1 SGHRS, CDR2 YFSETQ. The germline V and J ends were trimmed by 7 bases and 1 base, with 13 bases remaining between them. In DNA form, the CDR3 reads TGCGCCAGCGGCACTAGAATCGGCACAGATACGCAGTATTTT. Translation gives CASGTRIGTDTQYF.

The genes are TRBV28 and TRBJ1-4; tentatively, D is TRBD1 (5 bases). CDR3 length: 14 amino acids. V was clipped by 5 bases and J by 9 bases, with 16 bases between them. The germline V gene has CDR1 MDHEN and CDR2 SYDVKM. CDR3 sequence: CASSGGRQIKKLFF. DNA for the CDR3: TGTGCCAGCAGTGGGGGACGACAGATTAAAAAACTGTTTTTT.

The chain links TRBV2 to TRBJ2-7; D may be TRBD2 (5 bases). The V end was cut by 5 bases, the J end by 4 bases, with 12 bases between. From germline, CDR1 is SNHLY and CDR2 FYNNEI. The CDR3 is made up of 13 amino acids. The CDR3 nucleotides read TGTGCCAGCAGTAATAGCGCGAGGTACGAGCAGTACTTC. Amino acids: CASSNSARYEQYF.